This T cell receptor beta chain was sequenced in a study of T cell responses to AZD1222 COVID-19 vaccine. A few counts support this clone. What it binds is not known. General study findings and limits: Elevations in Spike-specific TCR breadth and depth followed administration of two AZD1222 doses. Only a handful of AZD1222 recipients were seropositive at baseline. Clonal diversity may have been underestimated in mostly white British donors. CD4 TCRs covered the whole spike, strongest at regions 160-218 and 743-854.

Germline-derived CDR1 and CDR2 are MDHEN and SYDVKM. Unmatched junction bases numbered 2, after V lost 4 bases and J lost 1 base. The CDR3 is made up of 14 amino acids. Profiling relied on immunoSEQ multiplex PCR, and the TCRdb table lists in-frame clones only, not all of them. The sample lists about 100,000 clones, about 86% occurring once. Sample: peripheral blood, taken on day 0 of AZD1222 vaccination. The chain combines TRBV28 with TRBJ2-7; 9 bases are a match to TRBD1. The sequence was collected from an adult in good health. Here the CDR3 DNA reads TGTGCCAGCAGTTCACAGGGGGCTTCCTACGAGCAGTACTTC. Protein: CASSSQGASYEQYF.